The 18 T cell receptor beta chains below all came from one sample that was sequenced in a study of CD8+ T cells in alopecia areata. Following RNA extraction, reverse transcription yielded cDNA that acted as the sequencing template. Only in-frame clones appear in the TCRdb table, and some are missing; sequencing was by immunoSEQ multiplex PCR. In the table there are around 140,000 clones, around 50% of which are singletons. As to treatment: oral pan-JAK inhibitor, 5-10 mg twice daily. The sequencing used CD8+ T cells sorted from blood, collected at week 4, from a patient treated with tofacitinib. Source of these receptors: a human donor with alopecia areata.

This rearrangement joins TRBV2 to TRBJ2-7; D is perhaps TRBD1 (5 bases). CDR3 length equals 17 residues. V gave up 2 bases and J gave up 4 bases, with 21 bases separating them. Germline V gene sequence: CDR1 SNHLY, CDR2 FYNNEI. CDR3 protein: CASSEFPPGSSVYEQYF. CDR3 DNA sequence: TGTGCCAGCAGTGAATTCCCCCCAGGGTCTAGTGTTTACGAGCAGTACTTC.

The V and J genes are TRBV5-1 and TRBJ1-4; D gene ambiguous. Germline assignment: CDR1 SGHRS and CDR2 YFSETQ. With 4 bases removed from V and 4 bases from J, the gap between germline ends came to 14 bases. The CDR3 covers 15 residues. The CDR3 sequence is CASSLEGGINEKLFF. In DNA, the CDR3 is TGCGCCAGCAGCCTCGAGGGCGGAATTAATGAAAAACTGTTTTTT. The variable domain in full, completed from reference TRBV5-1 and TRBJ1-4, reads KAGVTQTPRYLIKTRGQQVTLSCSPISGHRSVSWYQQTPGQGLQFLFEYFSETQRNKGNFPGRFSGRQFSNSRSEMNVSTLELGDSALYLCASSLEGGINEKLFFGSGTQLSVL.

This clone has just a few counts. This chain connects TRBV30 to TRBJ1-4; D is uncertain. The V end lost 1 base, the J end lost 7 bases, and 7 bases lay between the germline ends. The CDR3 sequence is 12 residues long. From germline, CDR1 is GTSNPN and CDR2 SVGIG (reference sequence). CDR3 sequence reads: CAWSGVGEKLFF. The CDR3 DNA reads TGTGCCTGGAGTGGTGTGGGTGAAAAACTGTTTTTT.

V is TRBV4-1 and J is TRBJ1-4; the match to TRBD1 covers 9 bases. The germline V gene has CDR1 MGHRA and CDR2 YSYEKL. J was trimmed by 13 bases and V by 1 base; bases with no gene match: 1. The CDR3 has 12 amino acids. CDR3 sequence (DNA): TGCGCCAGCAGCCAAGCGGGACAGGGACTGTTTTTT. The encoded protein is CASSQAGQGLFF.

The chain has TRBV6-5 and TRBJ1-5; D possibly corresponds to TRBD1 (5 bases). V dropped 4 bases and J dropped 1 base, with 5 bases sitting between them. This CDR3 has 13 amino acids. Germline CDR1 and CDR2: MNHEY and SVGAGI. CDR3 sequence reads: CASSWDSNQPQHF. The CDR3 DNA is TGTGCCAGCAGTTGGGACAGCAATCAGCCCCAGCATTTT.

The chain recombines TRBV2 with TRBJ2-1; D not certain. This CDR3 spans 12 amino acids. V lost 7 bases and J 4 bases, leaving 8 bases between the germline ends. Germline loops: CDR1 SNHLY, CDR2 FYNNEI. CDR3 DNA sequence: TGTGCCAGCAATCAGTTTTACAATGAGCAGTTCTTC. The encoded protein is CASNQFYNEQFF.

The chain combines TRBV27 with TRBJ2-3; TRBD2 matches at 12 bases. The CDR3 loop spans 17 amino acids. Unmatched junction bases numbered 9, after V lost 3 bases and J lost 5 bases. The germline gives CDR1 MNHEY, CDR2 SMNVEV (reference sequence). In DNA form, the CDR3 reads TGTGCCAGCAGTTTCTCCTCTAGCGGGGGGGCCATAGATACGCAGTATTTT. Protein product: CASSFSSSGGAIDTQYF.

The chain couples TRBV4-3 to TRBJ2-1; tentative D call: TRBD2 (5 bases). In germline, CDR1 is LGHNA, CDR2 YSLEER. Trimming left V 0 bases short and J 0 bases short, with 9 bases between. The CDR3 length is 16 residues. The CDR3 spells CASSQDSESSYNEQFF. In nucleotides, the CDR3 is TGCGCCAGCAGCCAAGATAGCGAAAGCTCCTACAATGAGCAGTTCTTC.

This clone was detected only a few times. DNA for the CDR3: TGTGCCAGCAGCGGGACTAGAGGGTCCTACGAGCAGTACTTC. The encoded protein is CASSGTRGSYEQYF. The chain recombines TRBV11-2 with TRBJ2-7; 8 bases fit TRBD2. The ends lost 5 bases at V and 1 base at J; junction bases unmatched: 4. Germline CDR1 SGHAT, CDR2 FQNNGV. The CDR3 is made up of 14 amino acids. Together with reference TRBV11-2 and TRBJ2-7, the CDR3 gives the full variable domain: EAGVAQSPRYKIIEKRQSVAFWCNPISGHATLYWYQQILGQGPKLLIQFQNNGVVDDSQLPKDRFSAERLKGVDSTLKIQPAKLEDSAVYLCASSGTRGSYEQYFGPGTRLTVT.

The gene calls are TRBV13 and TRBJ2-1; 12 bases map to TRBD2. Germline assignment: CDR1 PRHDT and CDR2 FYEKMQ (reference sequence). The J segment lost 6 bases and the V segment lost 4 bases, leaving 10 bases of the junction unmatched. The CDR3 sequence is 17 residues long. CDR3 loop: CASSWTSLAGGLNEQFF. DNA for the CDR3: TGTGCCAGCAGCTGGACCTCTCTAGCGGGGGGGCTCAATGAGCAGTTCTTC.

This clone was picked up one time. V gene TRBV5-6 combines with J gene TRBJ2-1, with D possibly TRBD2 on 6 matching bases. Per germline, CDR1 SGHDT and CDR2 YYEEEE. This CDR3 has 16 amino acids. Deletions cut 4 bases from V and 8 bases from J, with 22 bases between. The CDR3 loop is CASSGVIAGPEDEQFF. CDR3 in DNA: TGTGCCAGCAGCGGAGTGATCGCGGGGCCCGAAGATGAGCAGTTCTTC.

This clone was observed a few times. The V call is TRBV29-1, the J call TRBJ2-7; D gene uncertain. From germline, CDR1 is SQVTM and CDR2 ANQGSEA. CDR3 length: 13 amino acids. V dropped 2 bases and J dropped 2 bases, with 10 bases sitting between them. Written as DNA, the CDR3 is TGCAGCGTTGAATGGGCAGAAACCTACGAGCAGTACTTC. This translates into CSVEWAETYEQYF.

This clone has just a few counts. This chain joins TRBV29-1 and TRBJ2-1, with a weak D call TRBD2 (6 bases). CDR1 is SQVTM, CDR2 ANQGSEA, per germline. This CDR3 is 14 amino acids long. Deletions cut 4 bases from V and 1 base from J, with 11 bases between. This chain's CDR3 is CSVVGGWSYNEQFF. The CDR3 coding sequence is TGCAGCGTTGTCGGGGGTTGGTCCTACAATGAGCAGTTCTTC.

The gene calls are TRBV6-5 and TRBJ1-6; 7 bases line up with TRBD1. This CDR3 spans 16 amino acids. With 0 bases clipped from V and 8 bases from J, the junction kept 7 bases outside the gene matches. Germline V CDR1 and CDR2: MNHEY, SVGAGI. The CDR3: CASSYSRGGEYSPLHF. DNA for the CDR3: TGTGCCAGCAGTTACTCGAGAGGGGGCGAGTATTCACCCCTCCACTTT.

This chain uses TRBV7-9 with TRBJ2-7; D is tentatively TRBD1 or TRBD2 (5 bases each). The CDR3 extends over 13 amino acids. The germline V gene encodes CDR1 SEHNR and CDR2 FQNEAQ (reference sequence). Between the trimmed V and J ends, which lost 5 bases and 7 bases, there was a span of 15 bases. DNA for the CDR3: TGTGCCAGCAGCCCCCCCACGGGGCCTGAGCAGTACTTC. Translated, it gives CASSPPTGPEQYF.

This clone was seen a handful of times. The chain uses TRBV11-2 and TRBJ2-7; unclear D gene. The CDR3 has 11 residues. Looked up from germline, CDR1 is SGHAT and CDR2 is FQNNGV. V lost 1 base, J lost 6 bases, and 4 bases lay in between. The CDR3 DNA follows: TGTGCCAGCAGCTTAGTGGTCGAGCAGTACTTC. Amino acids: CASSLVVEQYF.

This clone occurred a few times. The rearrangement links TRBV7-3 to TRBJ2-1, with D possibly being TRBD1 (6 bases). Trimming took off 5 bases at V and 9 bases at J, with 23 bases between the two ends. The CDR3 spans 16 residues. Germline V gives CDR1 SGHTA, CDR2 FQGTGA. CDR3 in amino acids: CASSPRAGVRFSEQFF. DNA for the CDR3: TGTGCCAGCAGCCCCAGGGCAGGGGTCAGGTTCAGTGAGCAGTTCTTC.

This clone was detected ten times or more. The V gene is TRBV4-2, the J gene TRBJ2-3; TRBD2 agrees at 9 bases. The V and J ends lost 0 bases and 5 bases, in that order; junction bases with no gene match: 6. This CDR3 is built from 16 residues. Germline CDR1 is LGHNA and CDR2 is YNFKEQ. This chain's CDR3 is CASSQDASGERDTQYF. DNA of the CDR3: TGTGCCAGCAGCCAAGATGCTAGCGGGGAGAGAGATACGCAGTATTTT.